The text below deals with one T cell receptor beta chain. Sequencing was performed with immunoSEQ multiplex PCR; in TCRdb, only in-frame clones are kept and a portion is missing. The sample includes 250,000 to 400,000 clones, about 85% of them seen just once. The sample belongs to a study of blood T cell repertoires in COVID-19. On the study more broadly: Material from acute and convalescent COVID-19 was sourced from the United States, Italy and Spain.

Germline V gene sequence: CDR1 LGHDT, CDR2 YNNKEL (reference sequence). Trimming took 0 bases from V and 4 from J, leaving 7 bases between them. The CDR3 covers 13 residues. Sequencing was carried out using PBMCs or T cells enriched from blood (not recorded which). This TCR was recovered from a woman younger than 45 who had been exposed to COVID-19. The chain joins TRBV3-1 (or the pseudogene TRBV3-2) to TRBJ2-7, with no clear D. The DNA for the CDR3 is TGTGCCAGCAGCCAAGAACCCAGGTACGAGCAGTACTTC. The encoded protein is CASSQEPRYEQYF.